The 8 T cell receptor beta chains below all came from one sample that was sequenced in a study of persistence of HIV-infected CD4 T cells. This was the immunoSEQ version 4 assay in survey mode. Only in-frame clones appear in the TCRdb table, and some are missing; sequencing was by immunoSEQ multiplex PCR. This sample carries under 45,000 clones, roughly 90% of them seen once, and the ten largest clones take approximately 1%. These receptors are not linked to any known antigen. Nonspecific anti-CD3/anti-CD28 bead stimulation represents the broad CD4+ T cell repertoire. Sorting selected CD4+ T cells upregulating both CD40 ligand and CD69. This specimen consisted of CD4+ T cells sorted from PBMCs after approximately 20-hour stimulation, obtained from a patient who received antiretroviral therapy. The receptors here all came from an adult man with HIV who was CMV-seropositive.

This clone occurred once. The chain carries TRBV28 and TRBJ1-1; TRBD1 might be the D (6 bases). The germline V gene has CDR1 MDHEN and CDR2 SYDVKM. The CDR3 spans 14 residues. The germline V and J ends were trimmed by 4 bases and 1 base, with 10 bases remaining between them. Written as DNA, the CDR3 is TGTGCCAGCAGTTCCGGGACAACGAACACTGAAGCTTTCTTT. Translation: CASSSGTTNTEAFF.

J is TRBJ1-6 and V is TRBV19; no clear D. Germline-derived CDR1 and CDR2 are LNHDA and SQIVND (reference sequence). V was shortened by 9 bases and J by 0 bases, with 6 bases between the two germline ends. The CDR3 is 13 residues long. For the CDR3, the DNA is TGTGCCAGCTCTAGCTCCTATAATTCACCCCTCCACTTT. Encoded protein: CASSSSYNSPLHF.

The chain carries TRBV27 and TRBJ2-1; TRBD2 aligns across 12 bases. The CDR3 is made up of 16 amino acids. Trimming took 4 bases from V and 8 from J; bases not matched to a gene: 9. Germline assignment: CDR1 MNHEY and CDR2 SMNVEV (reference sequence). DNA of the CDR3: TGTGCCAGCAGTTCCCTAGCGGGGGGGAGTAGGGATGAGCAGTTCTTC. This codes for CASSSLAGGSRDEQFF.

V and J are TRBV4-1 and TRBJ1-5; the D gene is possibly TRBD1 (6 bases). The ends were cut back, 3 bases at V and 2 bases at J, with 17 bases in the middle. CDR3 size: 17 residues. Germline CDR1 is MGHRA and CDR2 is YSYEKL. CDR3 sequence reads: CASSHSYGGAGNQPQHF. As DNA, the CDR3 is TGCGCCAGCAGCCATTCGTATGGGGGGGCTGGCAATCAGCCCCAGCATTTT.

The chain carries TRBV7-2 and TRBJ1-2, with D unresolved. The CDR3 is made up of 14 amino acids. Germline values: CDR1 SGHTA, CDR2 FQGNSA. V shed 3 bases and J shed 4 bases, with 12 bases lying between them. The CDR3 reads CASSLDVTRYGYTF. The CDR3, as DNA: TGTGCCAGCAGCTTGGACGTAACGCGCTATGGCTACACCTTC.

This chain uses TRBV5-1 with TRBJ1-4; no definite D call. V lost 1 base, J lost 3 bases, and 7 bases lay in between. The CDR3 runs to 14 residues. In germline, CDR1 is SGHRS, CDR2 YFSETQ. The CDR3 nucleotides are TGCGCCAGCAGCTTGACCCATTCTAATGAAAAACTGTTTTTT. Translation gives CASSLTHSNEKLFF.

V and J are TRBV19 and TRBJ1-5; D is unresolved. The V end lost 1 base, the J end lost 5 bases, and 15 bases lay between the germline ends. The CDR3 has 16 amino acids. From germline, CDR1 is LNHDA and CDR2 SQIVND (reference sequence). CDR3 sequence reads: CASSIVQAAPDQPQHF. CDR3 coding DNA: TGTGCCAGTAGTATAGTCCAAGCAGCTCCCGATCAGCCCCAGCATTTT.

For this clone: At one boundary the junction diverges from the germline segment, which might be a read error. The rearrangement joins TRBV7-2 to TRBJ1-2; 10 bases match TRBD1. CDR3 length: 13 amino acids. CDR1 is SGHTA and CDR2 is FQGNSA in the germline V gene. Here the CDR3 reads CASSLGTGDPLSF. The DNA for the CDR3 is TGTGCCAGCAGCTTGGGGACAGGGGACCCCCTTTCCTTC.